This T cell receptor (beta chain) was captured in a study of cytomegalovirus exposure and HLA in healthy donors. The PCR employed 60 Vbeta primers together with 13 Jbeta primers. The repertoire was sequenced with immunoSEQ multiplex PCR; TCRdb's copy has only in-frame clones and lacks some. This sample contains around 130,000 clones. Trimming removed 7 bases from V and 4 bases from J; junction bases left unmatched: 5. The CDR3 covers 14 residues. Germline V gene sequence: CDR1 MNHNY, CDR2 SVGAGI (reference sequence). The sequence came from a woman aged 60 to 75 in good health and CMV-seronegative. The chain is built from TRBV6-6 and TRBJ2-1, with 9 bases aligning to TRBD2. Sequencing was carried out using PBMCs. CDR3 loop: CASTQTSGYNEQFF. As DNA, the CDR3 is TGTGCCAGCACACAGACTAGCGGATACAATGAGCAGTTCTTC.